This paragraph reports one TCR beta chain. The CDR3 consists of 15 residues. Trimming cost V 5 bases and J 4 bases; bases outside gene matches: 5. CDR1 is SGHDT and CDR2 is YYEEEE in the germline V gene. As handled by the study authors: Nucleated cell number was recorded as an estimate derived from reference gene primer amplification. Some clones are missing from TCRdb's copy, which holds only in-frame ones; the method was immunoSEQ multiplex PCR. V, J and clone size derive from that table, while D and trimming were established from the DNA sequence. Of more than 20,000 clones listed, 80% to 90% are singletons. This sample was included in a study of blood T cell repertoires in COVID-19. Study summary: Spain, Italy and the United States supplied samples that represented acute and convalescent COVID-19. PBMCs, B-cell-depleted T cells, or T cells were the source of the cDNA or gDNA that made up the material.

The rearrangement joins TRBV5-6 to TRBJ2-2, with 10 nucleotides matching TRBD1. Input material: peripheral blood. The TCR comes from a human donor with active COVID-19. The donor label of this sample is uncertain. CDR3 sequence reads: CASRTGGGITGELFF. The CDR3 DNA follows: TGTGCCAGCAGGACAGGGGGCGGTATCACCGGGGAGCTGTTTTTT.